Below, 19 T cell receptor beta chains from the same sample are listed, as sequenced in a study of identical twins (dated by TCRdb to about 2016). Preparation of the library involved 5' RACE. Instrument on record: Illumina HiSeq 2000. TCRdb cleaned the public reads at Q25 with fastp, built clones with MiXCR and kept in-frame beta chains. Each record represents a unique CDR3 protein, reported with the most common genes and DNA among its rows. Here the sample has 1,800,000 or so distinct CDR3 sequences; 25% to 35% occur a single time. The ten largest clones add up to less than 0.35% of the sample. The specimen sequenced was cord blood. These receptors all stem from a newborn girl in good health.

As for this clonotype: One end of the junction does not line up with germline, which may come from a read error. The V gene is TRBV6-6, the J gene TRBJ2-3; TRBD2 might be the D (5 bases). Per the germline V gene, CDR1 is MNHNY and CDR2 is SVGAGI (reference sequence). The CDR3 loop spans 16 amino acids. The CDR3 region is CASRSPGQSSTDTRYF. The CDR3 bases are TGTGCCAGCAGGTCCCCCGGCCAGTCTAGCACAGATACGCGGTATTTT.

At least ten counts were recorded for this clonotype. This CDR3 reads CASSLGEGPYEQYF. The CDR3 DNA sequence: TGTGCCAGCAGTTTGGGGGAGGGTCCCTACGAGCAGTACTTC. J is TRBJ2-7 and V is TRBV12-3 or TRBV12-4; 7 nucleotides agree with TRBD2. The CDR3 is 14 amino acids. Trimming removed 3 bases from V and 2 bases from J; junction bases left unmatched: 4.

This clonotype was counted a few times. The rearrangement joins TRBV7-2 to TRBJ2-1; 11 nucleotides agree with TRBD2. Germline loops: CDR1 SGHTA, CDR2 FQGNSA. The CDR3 runs to 18 residues. V lost 2 bases and J lost 6; bases outside the gene matches: 12. The CDR3 loop reads CASSLSQTSGRVGNEQFF. The DNA for the CDR3 is TGTGCCAGCAGCTTATCTCAAACTAGCGGGAGAGTTGGCAATGAGCAGTTCTTC.

The chain joins TRBV7-9 to TRBJ2-5; 9 bases are a match to TRBD2. The tail of the sequence fits TRBJ2-7 better, so the J call may be wrong. Germline V gene sequence: CDR1 SEHNR, CDR2 FQNEAQ (reference sequence). The length of the CDR3 is 17 residues. The CDR3 reads CASSLGFSGSRSHEQYF. As DNA, the CDR3 is TGTGCCAGCAGCTTAGGATTTAGCGGGAGCCGATCCCACGAGCAGTACTTC.

Worth noting for this clonotype: Germline and junction disagree at one end, which may indicate a read error. The rearrangement links TRBV29-1 to TRBJ2-2, with TRBD2 matching over 12 bases. In germline, CDR1 is SQVTM, CDR2 ANQGSEA. The CDR3 is made up of 15 amino acids. CDR3 region: CGVEGLAGSTGELFF. The CDR3 region has the DNA TGCGGCGTTGAAGGACTAGCGGGGAGCACCGGGGAGCTGTTTTTT.

This clonotype was detected many times. The chain employs TRBV28 and TRBJ2-1; the match to TRBD2 covers 14 bases. This CDR3 has 14 amino acids. V shed 6 bases, J shed 7 bases, and the junction held 2 bases outside the gene matches. Germline values: CDR1 MDHEN, CDR2 SYDVKM. This CDR3 is CASRGTSGRNEQFF. CDR3 nucleotide sequence: TGTGCCAGCAGGGGGACTAGCGGGAGAAATGAGCAGTTCTTC.

The chain links TRBV3-1 to TRBJ2-5, with a weak D call TRBD2 (6 bases). The V gene's germline CDR1 is LGHDT and CDR2 YNNKEL (reference sequence). The CDR3 is made up of 13 amino acids. V dropped 6 bases and J dropped 4 bases, with 12 bases sitting between them. The CDR3 loop reads CASSPHGGETQYF. CDR3 sequence (DNA): TGTGCCAGCAGTCCTCACGGGGGAGAGACCCAGTACTTC.

This clonotype was counted at least ten times. The chain is built from TRBV4-2 and TRBJ2-3; no clear D gene. The CDR3 is 15 amino acids. Trimming left V 0 bases short and J 0 bases short, with 7 bases between. Per germline, CDR1 LGHNA and CDR2 YNFKEQ. The CDR3 is CASSQEAGSTDTQYF. DNA of the CDR3: TGTGCCAGCAGCCAAGAAGCTGGGAGCACAGATACGCAGTATTTT.

V gene TRBV10-2 combines with J gene TRBJ1-2; D is perhaps TRBD1 (6 bases). Germline CDR1 reads WSHSY; CDR2 reads SAAADI. V was pared by 0 bases and J by 8 bases, with 10 bases between. This CDR3 comprises 13 residues. In nucleotides, the CDR3 is TGCGCCAGCAGTGAGTCGGGGGGGCCAGGCTACACCTTC. Amino acid sequence: CASSESGGPGYTF.

About this clonotype: A read error may produce the germline difference seen at one junction end. This sequence joins TRBV9 and TRBJ1-2; D is unclear. The CDR3 totals 12 residues. The germline V gene has CDR1 SGDLS and CDR2 YYNGEE. The CDR3 reads CAGRRDGYGYTF. The CDR3 DNA follows: TGTGCCGGCAGGAGGGATGGGTATGGCTACACCTTC.

This clonotype has just a few counts. V usage is TRBV7-8 and J usage is TRBJ2-7; possibly TRBD1 for D (5 bases). The CDR3 loop spans 16 amino acids. V was pared by 5 bases and J by 4 bases, with 21 bases between. CDR1 is SGHVS and CDR2 is FQNEAQ in the germline V gene. The CDR3 spells CASSANRTLVLYEQYF. The CDR3 nucleotides read TGTGCCAGCAGCGCCAACAGGACACTGGTCCTTTACGAGCAGTACTTC.

This clonotype was detected only a few times. The DNA of the CDR3 is TGTGCCATCAGTGACTCCACGTACCAAGAGACCCAGTACTTC. It specifies CAISDSTYQETQYF. V is TRBV10-3 and J is TRBJ2-5, with D uncertain. This CDR3 spans 14 amino acids. V dropped 3 bases and J dropped 0 bases, with 8 bases sitting between them. CDR1 is ENHRY, CDR2 SYGVKD, per germline.

The chain has TRBV10-3 and TRBJ2-1; 14 bases line up with TRBD2. The CDR3 consists of 15 residues. Per the germline V gene, CDR1 is ENHRY and CDR2 is SYGVKD. J lost 9 bases, V lost 6 bases, and 7 bases had no gene match. The CDR3 reads CAISSATSGGGEQFF. DNA of the CDR3: TGTGCCATCAGCTCTGCGACTAGCGGGGGGGGTGAGCAGTTCTTC.

The gene calls are TRBV12-3 or TRBV12-4 and TRBJ1-2; 7 bases are a match to TRBD1. V lost 5 bases and J lost 7; bases outside the gene matches: 4. This CDR3 comprises 12 residues. CDR3 nucleotides: TGTGCCAGCAGTAACCCAGGGGGTGGCTACACCTTC. As protein: CASSNPGGGYTF.

This clonotype was observed a few times. The chain joins TRBV20-1 to TRBJ2-1; the D gene is possibly TRBD2 (6 bases). Germline V gene data show CDR1 as DFQATT and CDR2 as SNEGSKA (reference sequence). V lost 4 bases to trimming and J lost 8 bases, with 24 bases between them. The CDR3 totals 16 residues. Here the CDR3 reads CSAIDRKGAGKDEQFF. CDR3 in DNA: TGCAGTGCTATAGATCGTAAGGGTGCGGGGAAGGATGAGCAGTTCTTC.

Written as DNA, the CDR3 is TGTGCCACCGGAGGATGGGGTAACTATGGCTACACCTTC. Translation: CATGGWGNYGYTF. The genes are TRBV25-1 and TRBJ1-2; D gene unclear. The length of the CDR3 is 13 residues. CDR1 is MGHDK and CDR2 is SYGVNS in the germline V gene. V lost 10 bases and J lost 1, with 13 bases in between.

This clonotype was counted many times. The chain carries TRBV7-2 and TRBJ2-5, with D unresolved. Trimming cost V 1 base and J 5 bases, with 8 bases left between them. The V gene's germline CDR1 is SGHTA and CDR2 FQGNSA. There are 13 residues in the CDR3. The CDR3 region is CASSLVLQETQYF. In nucleotides, the CDR3 is TGTGCCAGCAGCTTAGTTCTGCAGGAGACCCAGTACTTC.

The genes are TRBV28 and TRBJ1-2; the match to TRBD1 covers 7 bases. The CDR3 length is 14 residues. Germline assignment: CDR1 MDHEN and CDR2 SYDVKM. V trimming: 4 bases; J trimming: 5 bases; junction bases outside the gene matches: 7. The CDR3: CASSSNGQAYGYTF. The DNA of the CDR3 is TGTGCCAGCAGTTCAAATGGACAGGCATATGGCTACACCTTC.

For this clonotype: This CDR3 is missing its conserved last phenylalanine or tryptophan, likely due to a read error. The rearrangement joins TRBV20-1 to TRBJ1-1; 10 positions agree with TRBD1. The CDR3 is 17 residues long. Per the germline V gene, CDR1 is DFQATT and CDR2 is SNEGSKA (reference sequence). The V and J ends lost 4 bases and 1 base, in that order; junction bases with no gene match: 12. CDR3 sequence (DNA): TGCAGTGCTATCACCCCCGGGACAGGGGTTGCGAACACTGAAGCTTTCTTG. This translates into CSAITPGTGVANTEAFL.